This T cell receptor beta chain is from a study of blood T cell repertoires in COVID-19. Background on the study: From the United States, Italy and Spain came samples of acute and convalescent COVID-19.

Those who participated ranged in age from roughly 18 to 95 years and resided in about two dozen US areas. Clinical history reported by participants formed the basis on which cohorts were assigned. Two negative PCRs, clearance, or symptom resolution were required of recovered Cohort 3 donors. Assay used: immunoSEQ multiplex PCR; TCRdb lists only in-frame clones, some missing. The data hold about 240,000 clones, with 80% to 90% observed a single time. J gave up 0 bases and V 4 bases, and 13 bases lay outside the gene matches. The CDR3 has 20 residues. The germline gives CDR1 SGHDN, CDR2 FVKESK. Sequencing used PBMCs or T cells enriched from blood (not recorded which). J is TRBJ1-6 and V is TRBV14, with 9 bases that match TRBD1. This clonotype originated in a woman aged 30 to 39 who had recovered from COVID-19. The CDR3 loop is CASSRGTGIYLSSYNSPLHF. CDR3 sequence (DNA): TGTGCCAGCAGCCGAGGGACAGGGATATACCTTAGCTCCTATAATTCACCCCTCCACTTT.